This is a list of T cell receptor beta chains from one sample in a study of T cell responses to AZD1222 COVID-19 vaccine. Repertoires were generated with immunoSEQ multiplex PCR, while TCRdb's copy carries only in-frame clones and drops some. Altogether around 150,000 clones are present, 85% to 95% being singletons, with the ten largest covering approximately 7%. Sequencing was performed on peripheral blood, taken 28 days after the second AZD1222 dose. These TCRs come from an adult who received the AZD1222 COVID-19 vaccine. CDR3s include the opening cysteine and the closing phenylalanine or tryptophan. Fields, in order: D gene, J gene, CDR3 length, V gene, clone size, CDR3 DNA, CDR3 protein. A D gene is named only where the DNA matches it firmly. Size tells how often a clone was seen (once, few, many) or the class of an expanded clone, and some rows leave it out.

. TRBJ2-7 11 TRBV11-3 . TGTGCCAGCAGCGTGGCCTACGAGCAGTACTTC CASSVAYEQYF
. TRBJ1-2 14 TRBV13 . TGTGCCAGCAGCCTAGGCCAGGGAGAATATGGCTACACCTTC CASSLGQGEYGYTF
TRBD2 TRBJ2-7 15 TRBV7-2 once TGTGCCAGCAGCTTACAAAGCGGGGGGCAAAGGGAGCAGTACTTC CASSLQSGGQREQYF
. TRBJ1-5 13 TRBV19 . TGTGCCAGTAGCTGGCAGCCCAATCAGCCCCAGCATTTT CASSWQPNQPQHF
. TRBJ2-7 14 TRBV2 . TGTGCCACCCAACCCCAGTATCTTGCCTACGAGCAGTACTTC CATQPQYLAYEQYF
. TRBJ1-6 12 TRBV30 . TGTGCCTGGACGAAAGGCTCTTCTTCCCTCCACTTT CAWTKGSSSLHF
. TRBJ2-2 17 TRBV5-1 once TGCGCCAGCAGCGTTACTTTCTGGGGGGAAAGCACCGGGGAGCTGTTTTTT CASSVTFWGESTGELFF
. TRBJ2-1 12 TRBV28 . TGTGCCAGCAGTTTAATAGAAACCGAGCAGTTCTTC CASSLIETEQFF
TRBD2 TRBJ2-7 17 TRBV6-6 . TGTGCCAGCAGCCGAACTAGCGGGGGGGCCTTTGGATACGAGCAGTACTTC CASSRTSGGAFGYEQYF
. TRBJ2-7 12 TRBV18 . TGTGCCAGCTCACCGGGCGGTGTCGAGCAGTACTTC CASSPGGVEQYF
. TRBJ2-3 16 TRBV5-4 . TGTGCCAGCAGCTTGGCGGCCGGCAGGGTAAAGGATACGCAGTATTTT CASSLAAGRVKDTQYF
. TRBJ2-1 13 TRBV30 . TGTGCCTGGGATCTGGGGGAATTGAATGAGCAGTTCTTC CAWDLGELNEQFF
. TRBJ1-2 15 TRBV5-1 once TGCGCCAGCAGCGCTCTGGAGACAGGTTTCTATGGCTACACCTTC CASSALETGFYGYTF
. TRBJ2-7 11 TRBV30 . TGTGCCTGGAGCGGAGGTTACGAGCAGTACTTC CAWSGGYEQYF
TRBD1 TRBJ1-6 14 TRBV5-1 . TGCGCCAGCAGCCGTACAGGGGAACGGTCACCCCTCCACTTT CASSRTGERSPLHF
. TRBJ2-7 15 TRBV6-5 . TGTGCCAGCAGTTACTCCCGTCTGGGGCTACGCGAGCAGTACTTC CASSYSRLGLREQYF
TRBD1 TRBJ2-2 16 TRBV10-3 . TGTGCCATCAGTGACTTGACAGGGCAAAACACCGGGGAGCTGTTTTTT CAISDLTGQNTGELFF
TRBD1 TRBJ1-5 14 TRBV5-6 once TGTGCCAGCAGCCGAGGGACAGGGCACCAGCCCCAGCATTTT CASSRGTGHQPQHF
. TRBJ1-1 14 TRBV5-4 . TGTGCCAGCAGCCCAAAGTCAGGGAACACTGAAGCTTTCTTT CASSPKSGNTEAFF
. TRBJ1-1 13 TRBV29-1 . TGCAGCGTTGTAGAGGGGCTGAACACTGAAGCTTTCTTT CSVVEGLNTEAFF
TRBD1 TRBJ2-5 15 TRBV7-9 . TGTGCCAGCAGCTCCGACAGGGATCGGGAAGAGACCCAGTACTTC CASSSDRDREETQYF
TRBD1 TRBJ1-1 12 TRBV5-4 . TGTGTCCTACAGGGGAAGAACACTGAAGCTTTCTTT CVLQGKNTEAFF
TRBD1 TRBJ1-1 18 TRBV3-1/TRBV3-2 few TGTGCCAGCAGCCAAGAAATCTGGACAGGGACCATCCTACCTGAAGCTTTCTTT CASSQEIWTGTILPEAFF
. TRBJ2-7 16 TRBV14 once TGTGCCAGCAGCCATTTAGGGGAATTAGCGCCTTACGAGCAGTACTTC CASSHLGELAPYEQYF
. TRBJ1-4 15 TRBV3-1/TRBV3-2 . TGTGCCAGCAGCCAGGGCTCGGGGCAAAGGGAAAAACTGTTTTTT CASSQGSGQREKLFF
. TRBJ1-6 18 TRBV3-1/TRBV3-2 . TGTGCCAGCAGCCAAGATACAGGGTGGGGAGGCTATAATTCACCCCTCCACTTT CASSQDTGWGGYNSPLHF
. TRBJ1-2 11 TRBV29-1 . TGCAGCGCCGTGACAGATTATGGCTACACCTTC CSAVTDYGYTF
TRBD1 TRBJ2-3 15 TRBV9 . TGTGCCAGCAGCGTCGGGACAGCCTTCTCGGATACGCAGTATTTT CASSVGTAFSDTQYF
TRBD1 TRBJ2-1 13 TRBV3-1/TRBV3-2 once TGTGCCAGCAGCCGACAGGGTCAAAATGAGCAGTTCTTC CASSRQGQNEQFF
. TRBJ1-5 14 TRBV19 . TGTGCCAGTATATCAGCAGAAGGCAATCAGCCCCAGCATTTT CASISAEGNQPQHF
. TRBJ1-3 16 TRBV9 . TGTGCCAGCAGCACCCCTCGTTCAGGTTTAGAAAACACCATATATTTT CASSTPRSGLENTIYF
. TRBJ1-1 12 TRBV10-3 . TGTGCCATCAGGGACCGGCTCTCAGAAGCTTTCTTT CAIRDRLSEAFF
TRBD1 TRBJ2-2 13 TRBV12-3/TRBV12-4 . TGTGCCAGCCGAGAACAGGGGTTCGGGGAGCTGTTTTTT CASREQGFGELFF
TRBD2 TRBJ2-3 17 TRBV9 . TGTGCCAGCAGCCTTGGACTAGCGGGAGATACCTCGGATACGCAGTATTTT CASSLGLAGDTSDTQYF
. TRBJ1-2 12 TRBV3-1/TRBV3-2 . TGTGCCAGCAGCCAAGATGGGTATGGCTACACCTTC CASSQDGYGYTF
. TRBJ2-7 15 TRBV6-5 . TGTGCCAGCAGTTACTCGTCGGTAGACCCATACGAGCAGTACTTC CASSYSSVDPYEQYF
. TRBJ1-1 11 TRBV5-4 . TGTGCCAGCAGCTTACAGGGCGAAGCTTTCTTT CASSLQGEAFF
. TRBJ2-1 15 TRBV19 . TGTGCCAGTAGTCTTGCAGGGGAAGCCTACAATGAGCAGTTCTTC CASSLAGEAYNEQFF
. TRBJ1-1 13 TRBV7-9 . TGTGCCAAGACAGGCGATGGAAACACTGAAGCTTTCTTT CAKTGDGNTEAFF
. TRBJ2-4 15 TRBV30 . TGTGCCTGGAGTTTAACTGGGACGGATGGAAACATTCAGTACTTC CAWSLTGTDGNIQYF
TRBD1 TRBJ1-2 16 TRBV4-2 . TGTGCCAGCAGCCAAGATTTGAGGGACAGCTTTCGGGGCTACACCTTC CASSQDLRDSFRGYTF